The 13 T cell receptor beta chains listed next were all sequenced from one sample in a study of cytomegalovirus exposure and HLA in healthy donors. PCR was performed using 60 Vbeta and 13 Jbeta primers. Clones were sequenced by immunoSEQ multiplex PCR, and TCRdb holds only the in-frame ones, with some missing. This sample's table has 150,000 to 200,000 clones. Sequencing was performed on PBMCs. The receptors originated from a man aged 25-40 years in good health and CMV-seronegative.

The gene calls are TRBV2 and TRBJ1-6, with D perhaps TRBD1 (6 bases). Per germline, CDR1 SNHLY and CDR2 FYNNEI. This CDR3 is 19 amino acids long. Trimming took off 0 bases at V and 9 bases at J, with 24 bases between the two ends. The CDR3 nucleotides read TGTGCCAGCAGTGAAGCGCTTCTAGGGAGGGACAAAGATCGTTCACCCCTCCACTTT. Protein sequence: CASSEALLGRDKDRSPLHF.

J is TRBJ2-3 and V is TRBV29-1; 14 bases fit TRBD2. The J segment lost 1 base and the V segment lost 4 bases, leaving 4 bases of the junction unmatched. This CDR3 is 16 amino acids long. Germline loops: CDR1 SQVTM, CDR2 ANQGSEA. CDR3 nucleotide sequence: TGCAGCGTTGCGGGACTAGCGGGAGAACGCACAGATACGCAGTATTTT. Its translation: CSVAGLAGERTDTQYF.

To note about this clone: Other DNA sequences within the sample encode an identical CDR3. The V call is TRBV6-5, the J call TRBJ1-1; D gene unclear. This CDR3 is built from 13 residues. V lost 2 bases and J 1 base, leaving 5 bases between the germline ends. The germline V gene has CDR1 MNHEY and CDR2 SVGAGI. DNA of the CDR3: TGTGCCAGCAGTTACGGTAGGAACACTGAAGCTTTCTTT. This codes for CASSYGRNTEAFF.

This chain links TRBV30 with TRBJ1-3; D perhaps matches TRBD1 (5 bases). Trimming took 5 bases from V and 0 from J, leaving 11 bases between them. Germline V gives CDR1 GTSNPN, CDR2 SVGIG (reference sequence). The CDR3 covers 14 residues. The CDR3 is CAWAAGNSGNTIYF. The CDR3 nucleotides read TGTGCCTGGGCTGCAGGGAACTCTGGAAACACCATATATTTT.

The chain couples TRBV13 to TRBJ2-7; 7 bases fit TRBD1. Germline V gene data show CDR1 as PRHDT and CDR2 as FYEKMQ (reference sequence). J was trimmed by 1 base and V by 4 bases; bases with no gene match: 1. This CDR3 is built from 13 residues. CDR3 DNA: TGTGCCAGCAGCTCGGACAGGTCCTACGAGCAGTACTTC. The encoded protein is CASSSDRSYEQYF.

The J gene is TRBJ1-2, the V gene TRBV6-1, with D possibly being TRBD1 (6 bases). V lost 7 bases and J 3 bases, leaving 18 bases between the germline ends. The CDR3 has 15 amino acids. Germline values: CDR1 MNHNS, CDR2 SASEGT. The CDR3 region has the DNA TGTGCCAGCACTCGGACAGACCTGACGCACTATGGCTACACCTTC. Amino acid sequence: CASTRTDLTHYGYTF.

The chain employs TRBV7-8 and TRBJ2-5; tentatively, D is TRBD2 (6 bases). Germline CDR1 reads SGHVS; CDR2 reads FQNEAQ. The CDR3 runs to 15 residues. The V end lost 3 bases, the J end lost 5 bases, and 16 bases lay between the germline ends. The CDR3 reads CASSFGTGVGETQYF. CDR3 DNA: TGTGCCAGCAGCTTTGGGACGGGAGTCGGGGAGACCCAGTACTTC. Using reference TRBV7-8 and TRBJ2-5 for the parts outside the CDR3, the full variable domain is GAGVSQSPRYKVAKRGQDVALRCDPISGHVSLFWYQQALGQGPEFLTYFQNEAQLDKSGLPSDRFFAERPEGSVSTLKIQRTQQEDSAVYLCASSFGTGVGETQYFGPGTRLLVL.

The chain recombines TRBV7-9 with TRBJ1-1; D is unresolved. The V end was cut by 4 bases, the J end by 7 bases, with 13 bases between. From germline, CDR1 is SEHNR and CDR2 FQNEAQ (reference sequence). The CDR3 totals 13 residues. The CDR3: CASSSRGPLEAFF. The DNA of the CDR3 is TGTGCCAGCAGCTCCCGGGGTCCCCTTGAAGCTTTCTTT.

V and J are TRBV30 and TRBJ1-2; 7 bases agree with TRBD1. This CDR3 contains 15 residues. With V trimmed by 2 bases and J by 2 bases, 8 bases remained unmatched. Germline loops: CDR1 GTSNPN, CDR2 SVGIG (reference sequence). CDR3 DNA sequence: TGTGCCTGGAGTCACAAACAGACAGGGAACTATGGCTACACCTTC. Translation: CAWSHKQTGNYGYTF.

The chain employs TRBV6-6 and TRBJ2-5; 8 bases fit TRBD1. The J call may be in error: the DNA end matches TRBJ2-7 better. The V gene's germline CDR1 is MNHNY and CDR2 SVGAGI (reference sequence). CDR3 length: 13 amino acids. Written as DNA, the CDR3 is TGTGCCAGCCGGACAGGGATCTCCTACGAGCAGTACTTC. Translated, it gives CASRTGISYEQYF.

The CDR3 DNA reads as TGTGCCAGCAGCGTAAACCCGGTCTCCTACGAGCAGTACTTC. Protein: CASSVNPVSYEQYF. The V call is TRBV9, the J call TRBJ2-7; D unclear. Germline-derived CDR1 and CDR2 are SGDLS and YYNGEE. This CDR3 comprises 14 residues. Trimming shortened V by 1 base and J by 0 bases, and 8 bases separated the two germline ends.

V and J are TRBV11-3 and TRBJ1-1; 7 bases line up with TRBD1. Trimming cost V 5 bases and J 5 bases; bases outside gene matches: 5. The CDR3 is 13 residues long. The germline gives CDR1 SGHNT, CDR2 YENEEA. The CDR3 protein is CASSLTGWTEAFF. CDR3 nucleotides: TGTGCCAGCAGCCTGACAGGGTGGACTGAAGCTTTCTTT.

J is TRBJ2-2 and V is TRBV18, with 14 bases matching TRBD2. V shed 6 bases, J shed 6 bases, and the junction held 3 bases outside the gene matches. CDR3 size: 15 residues. The V gene's germline CDR1 is KGHSH and CDR2 LQKENI. DNA for the CDR3: TGTGCCAGCTCGGGACTAGCGGGAGAATCCGGGGAGCTGTTTTTT. Translating it yields CASSGLAGESGELFF.